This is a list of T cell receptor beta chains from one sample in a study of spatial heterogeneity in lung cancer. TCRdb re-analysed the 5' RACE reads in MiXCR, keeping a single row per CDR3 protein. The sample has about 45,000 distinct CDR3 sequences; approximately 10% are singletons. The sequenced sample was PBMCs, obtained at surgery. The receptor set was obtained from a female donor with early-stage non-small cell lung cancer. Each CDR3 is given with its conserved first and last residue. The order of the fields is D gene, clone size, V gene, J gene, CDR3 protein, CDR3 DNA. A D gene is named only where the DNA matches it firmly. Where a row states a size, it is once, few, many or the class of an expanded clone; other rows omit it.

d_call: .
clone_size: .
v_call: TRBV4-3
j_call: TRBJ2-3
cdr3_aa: CASSRGGVSTDTQYF
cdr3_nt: TGCGCCAGCAGCCGTGGCGGGGTAAGCACAGATACGCAGTATTTT

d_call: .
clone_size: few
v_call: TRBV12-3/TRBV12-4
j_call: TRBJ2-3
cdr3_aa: CASTLGQGRGTQYF
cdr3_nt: TGTGCCAGCACCTTAGGCCAGGGACGAGGTACGCAGTATTTT

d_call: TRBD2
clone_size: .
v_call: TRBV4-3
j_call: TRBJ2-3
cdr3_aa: CASSQGAGPDTQYF
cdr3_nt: TGCGCCAGCAGCCAAGGAGCGGGGCCAGATACGCAGTATTTT

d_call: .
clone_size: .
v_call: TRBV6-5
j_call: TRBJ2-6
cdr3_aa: CATEDVSTSGANVLTF
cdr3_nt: TGTGCCACCGAGGACGTCTCTACCTCTGGGGCCAACGTCCTGACTTTC

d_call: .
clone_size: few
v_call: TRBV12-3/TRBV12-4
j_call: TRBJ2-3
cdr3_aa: CASSFGLDTDTQYF
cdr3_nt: TGTGCCAGCAGTTTTGGCCTGGACACAGATACGCAGTATTTT

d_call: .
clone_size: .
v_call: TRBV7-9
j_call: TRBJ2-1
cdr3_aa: CASSLGGEPYNEQFF
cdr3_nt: TGTGCCAGCAGCTTAGGGGGGGAGCCCTACAATGAGCAGTTCTTC

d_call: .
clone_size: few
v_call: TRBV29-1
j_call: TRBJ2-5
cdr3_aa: CSVRPGQQTQYF
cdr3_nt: TGCAGCGTTCGCCCAGGGCAACAGACCCAGTACTTC

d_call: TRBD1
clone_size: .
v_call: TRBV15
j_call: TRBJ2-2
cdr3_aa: CATSRDRGAGELFF
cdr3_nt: TGTGCCACCAGCCGGGACAGGGGTGCCGGGGAGCTGTTTTTT

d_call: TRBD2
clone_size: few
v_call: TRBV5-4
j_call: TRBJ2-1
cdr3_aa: CASSRGVGGGPVGEQFF
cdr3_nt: TGTGCCAGCAGCCGAGGAGTAGGCGGGGGGCCGGTGGGTGAGCAGTTCTTC

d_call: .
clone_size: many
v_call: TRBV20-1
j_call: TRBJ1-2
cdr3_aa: CSARGGSHYGYTF
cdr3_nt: TGCAGTGCTAGAGGGGGATCCCACTATGGCTACACCTTC

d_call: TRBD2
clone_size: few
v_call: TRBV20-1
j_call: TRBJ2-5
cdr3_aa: CSARGGGAQYF
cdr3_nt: TGCAGTGCTAGAGGGGGGGGGGCCCAGTACTTC

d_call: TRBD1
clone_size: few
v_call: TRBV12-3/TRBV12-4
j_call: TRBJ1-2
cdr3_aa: CASSILGGQGQNYGYTF
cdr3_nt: TGTGCCAGCAGTATCCTAGGGGGACAGGGGCAGAACTATGGCTACACCTTC

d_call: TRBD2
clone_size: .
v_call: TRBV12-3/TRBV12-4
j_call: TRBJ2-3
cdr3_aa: CASSLVTSFSDTQYF
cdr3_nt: TGTGCCAGCAGTTTAGTGACTAGCTTCTCAGATACGCAGTATTTT

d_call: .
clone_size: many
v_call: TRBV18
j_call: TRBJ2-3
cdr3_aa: CASSPSGGSPAQYF
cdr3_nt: TGTGCCAGCTCACCCTCCGGGGGAAGTCCCGCGCAGTATTTT

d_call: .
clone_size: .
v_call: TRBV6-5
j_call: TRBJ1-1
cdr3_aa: CASSYSMSGVGTEAFF
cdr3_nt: TGTGCCAGCAGTTACTCGATGTCTGGGGTCGGCACTGAAGCTTTCTTT

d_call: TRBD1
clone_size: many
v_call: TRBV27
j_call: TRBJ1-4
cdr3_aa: CASSLGGGYGEKLFF
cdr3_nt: TGTGCCAGCAGTTTAGGAGGGGGCTACGGTGAAAAACTGTTTTTT

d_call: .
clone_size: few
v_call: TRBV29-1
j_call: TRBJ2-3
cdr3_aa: CSGVQGGDTQYF
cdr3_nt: TGCAGCGGAGTACAAGGAGGAGATACGCAGTATTTT

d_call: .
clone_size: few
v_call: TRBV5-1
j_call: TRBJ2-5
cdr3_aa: CASSLLGSQETQYF
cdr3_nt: TGCGCCAGCAGCTTGTTGGGATCCCAAGAGACCCAGTACTTC

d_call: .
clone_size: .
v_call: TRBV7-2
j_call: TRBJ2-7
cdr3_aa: CASSRGGVGSVRGEQYF
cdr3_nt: TGTGCCAGCAGCCGGGGCGGGGTCGGGTCCGTAAGGGGAGAGCAGTACTTC

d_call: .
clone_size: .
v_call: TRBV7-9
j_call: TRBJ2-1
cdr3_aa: CASSFSGFDNEQFF
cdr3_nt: TGTGCCAGCAGCTTTTCAGGGTTCGACAATGAGCAGTTCTTC

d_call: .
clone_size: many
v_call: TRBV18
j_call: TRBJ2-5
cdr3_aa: CASSPRDGLRETQYF
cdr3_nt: TGTGCCAGCTCACCACGGGACGGGCTTAGGGAGACCCAGTACTTC

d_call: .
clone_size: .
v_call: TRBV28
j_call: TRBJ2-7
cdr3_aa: CASSRRDSAYEQYF
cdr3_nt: TGTGCCAGCAGTCGCCGGGACTCCGCCTACGAGCAGTACTTC

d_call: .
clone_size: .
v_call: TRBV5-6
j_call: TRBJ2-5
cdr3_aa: CASSLRRVETQYF
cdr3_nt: TGTGCCAGCAGCTTACGCAGGGTCGAGACCCAGTACTTC

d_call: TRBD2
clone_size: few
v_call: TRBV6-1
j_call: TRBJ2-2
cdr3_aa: CASSRTSGGSGELFF
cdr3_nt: TGTGCCAGCAGTAGGACTAGCGGGGGTTCCGGGGAGCTGTTTTTT

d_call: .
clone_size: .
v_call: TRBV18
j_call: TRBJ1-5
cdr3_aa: CASSPIATRDQPQHF
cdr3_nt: TGTGCCAGCTCACCCATTGCGACCCGCGATCAGCCCCAGCATTTT

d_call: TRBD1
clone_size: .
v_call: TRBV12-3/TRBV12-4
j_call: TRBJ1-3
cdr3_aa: CASSRTGQNTIYF
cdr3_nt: TGTGCCAGCAGTCGGACAGGGCAGAACACCATATATTTT

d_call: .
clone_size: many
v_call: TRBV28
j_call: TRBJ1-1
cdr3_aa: CASSPKPPIGWGTEAFF
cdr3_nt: TGTGCCAGCAGTCCTAAACCTCCAATAGGGTGGGGCACTGAAGCTTTCTTT

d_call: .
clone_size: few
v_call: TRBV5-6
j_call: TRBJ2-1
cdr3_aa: CASTLQGGAFNEQFF
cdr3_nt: TGTGCCAGCACCCTTCAGGGGGGGGCATTCAATGAGCAGTTCTTC

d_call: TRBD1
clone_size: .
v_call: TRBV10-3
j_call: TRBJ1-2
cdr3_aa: CAISESGGNYGYTF
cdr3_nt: TGTGCCATCAGTGAGTCAGGGGGCAACTATGGCTACACCTTC

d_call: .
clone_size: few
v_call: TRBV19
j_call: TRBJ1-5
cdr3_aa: CASRNWGDPGTSAQHF
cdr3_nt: TGTGCCAGTAGGAATTGGGGTGACCCGGGGACATCAGCCCAGCATTTT

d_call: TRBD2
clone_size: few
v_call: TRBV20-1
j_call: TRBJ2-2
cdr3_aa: CSAGLAGTTGELFF
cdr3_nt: TGCAGTGCAGGGTTAGCGGGGACCACCGGGGAGCTGTTTTTT

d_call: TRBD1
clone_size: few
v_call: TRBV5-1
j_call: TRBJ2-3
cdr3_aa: CASSEGQGADTQYF
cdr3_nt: TGCGCCAGCAGCGAGGGACAGGGTGCAGATACGCAGTATTTT

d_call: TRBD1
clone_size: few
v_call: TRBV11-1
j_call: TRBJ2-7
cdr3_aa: CASSVGQGQAYEQYF
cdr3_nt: TGTGCCAGCAGCGTGGGACAGGGCCAAGCCTACGAGCAGTACTTC

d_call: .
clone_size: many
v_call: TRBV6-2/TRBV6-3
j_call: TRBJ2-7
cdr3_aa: CASSYSTGQNYEQYF
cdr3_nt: TGTGCCAGCAGTTACTCGACGGGACAAAATTACGAGCAGTACTTC

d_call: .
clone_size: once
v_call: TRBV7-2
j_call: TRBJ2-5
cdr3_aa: CASSLVGSRPGETQYF
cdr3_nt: TGTGCCAGCAGCTTAGTTGGGTCTCGCCCCGGGGAGACCCAGTACTTC

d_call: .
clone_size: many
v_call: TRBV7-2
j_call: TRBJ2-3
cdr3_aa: CASSLGTSTDTQYF
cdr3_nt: TGTGCCAGCAGCTTAGGGACTAGCACAGATACGCAGTATTTT

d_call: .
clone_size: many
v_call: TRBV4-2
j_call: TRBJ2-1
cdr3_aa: CASSPSDGGSYNEQFF
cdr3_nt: TGTGCCAGCAGCCCATCCGACGGAGGGTCCTACAATGAGCAGTTCTTC

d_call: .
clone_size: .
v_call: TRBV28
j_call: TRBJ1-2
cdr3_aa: CASSKPGPLYGYTF
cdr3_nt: TGTGCCAGCAGTAAGCCGGGCCCCCTCTATGGCTACACCTTC

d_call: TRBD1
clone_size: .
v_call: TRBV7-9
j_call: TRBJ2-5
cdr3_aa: CASSLGDRGIQETQYF
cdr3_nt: TGTGCCAGCAGCCTGGGGGACAGGGGAATACAAGAGACCCAGTACTTC

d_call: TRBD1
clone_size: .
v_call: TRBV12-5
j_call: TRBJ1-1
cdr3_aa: CASGLAGTGGLAEAFF
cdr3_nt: TGTGCTAGTGGTTTGGCAGGGACAGGGGGTCTCGCTGAAGCTTTCTTT

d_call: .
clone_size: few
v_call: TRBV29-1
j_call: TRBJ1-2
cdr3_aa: CSVGGSTYGYTF
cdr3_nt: TGCAGCGTTGGGGGAAGTACTTACGGCTACACCTTC

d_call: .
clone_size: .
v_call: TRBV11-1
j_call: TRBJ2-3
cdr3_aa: CASSFRDMADTQYF
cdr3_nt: TGTGCCAGCAGCTTTAGGGACATGGCGGATACGCAGTATTTT

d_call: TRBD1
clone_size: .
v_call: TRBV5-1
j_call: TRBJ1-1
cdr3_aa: CASSFRKWRDREMKNTEAFF
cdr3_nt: TGCGCCAGCAGCTTCAGGAAATGGAGGGACAGGGAGATGAAAAACACTGAAGCTTTCTTT

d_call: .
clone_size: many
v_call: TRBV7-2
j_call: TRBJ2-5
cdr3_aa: CASSPGGAGEETQYF
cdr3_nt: TGTGCCAGCAGCCCTGGGGGGGCAGGGGAGGAGACCCAGTACTTC

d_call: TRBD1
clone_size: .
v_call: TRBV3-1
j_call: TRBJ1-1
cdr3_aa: CASSRTQGTEAFF
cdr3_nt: TGTGCCAGCAGCCGGACACAGGGGACTGAAGCTTTCTTT

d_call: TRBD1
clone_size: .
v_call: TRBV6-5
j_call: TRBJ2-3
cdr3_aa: CASSLTGEVDTQYF
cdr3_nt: TGTGCCAGCAGCCTGACAGGGGAGGTAGATACGCAGTATTTT

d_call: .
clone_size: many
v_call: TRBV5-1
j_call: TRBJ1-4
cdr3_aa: CASRMGRALDEKLFF
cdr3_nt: TGCGCCAGCAGGATGGGCCGGGCATTGGATGAAAAACTGTTTTTT

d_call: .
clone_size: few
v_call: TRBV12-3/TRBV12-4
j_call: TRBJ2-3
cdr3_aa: CASSPPPGRPDTQYF
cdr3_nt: TGTGCCAGCAGTCCCCCTCCAGGACGGCCAGATACGCAGTATTTT

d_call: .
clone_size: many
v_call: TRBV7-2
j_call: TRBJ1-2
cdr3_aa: CASTSPGNGGLYGYTF
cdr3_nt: TGTGCCAGCACCTCACCCGGAAACGGCGGGCTCTATGGCTACACCTTC

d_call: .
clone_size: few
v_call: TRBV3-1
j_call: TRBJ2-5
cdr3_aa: CASGRSVVQYF
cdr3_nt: TGTGCCAGCGGCCGGTCGGTGGTCCAGTACTTC

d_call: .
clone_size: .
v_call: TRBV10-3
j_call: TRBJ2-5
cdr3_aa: CAIKGHPQETQYF
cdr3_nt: TGTGCCATCAAGGGACATCCACAAGAGACCCAGTACTTC

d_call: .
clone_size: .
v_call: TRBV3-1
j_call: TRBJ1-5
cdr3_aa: CASSQELSNQPQHF
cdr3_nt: TGTGCCAGCAGCCAAGAACTTAGCAATCAGCCCCAGCATTTT

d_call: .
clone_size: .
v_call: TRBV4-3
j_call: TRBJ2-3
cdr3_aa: CASSQEGGSTQYF
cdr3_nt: TGCGCCAGCAGCCAAGAAGGTGGTAGTACGCAGTATTTT